Each of the 26 T cell receptor beta chains below was sequenced from the same sample in a study of blood T cells in healthy people across ages. A second roughly 6 to 12 cycle PCR used barcoded and J-beta primers. TCRdb reprocessed the 5' RACE reads via MiXCR and lists one record per CDR3 protein. The profile shows approximately 800,000 distinct CDR3 sequences, under 40% of them singletons. Sequenced sample: blood. The receptors shown here come from a man between 18 and 35 years old in good health.

This clonotype was seen a few times. The chain recombines TRBV7-9 with TRBJ2-7; the D gene could be TRBD1 or TRBD2 (5 bases each). Between the trimmed V and J ends, which lost 4 bases and 0 bases, there was a span of 13 bases. Germline-derived CDR1 and CDR2 are SEHNR and FQNEAQ (reference sequence). This CDR3 has 15 amino acids. The CDR3 region is CASSSPGADSYEQYF. The CDR3 DNA follows: TGTGCCAGCAGCTCCCCCGGGGCCGACTCCTACGAGCAGTACTTC.

A few counts support this clonotype. V and J are TRBV6-2 or TRBV6-3 and TRBJ2-2, with D possibly matching TRBD2 (5 bases). The CDR3 is 17 amino acids. Germline V CDR1 and CDR2: MNHEY, SVGEGT. The germline V and J ends were trimmed by 4 bases and 4 bases, with 19 bases remaining between them. This chain's CDR3 is CASSSSGTARSTGELFF. In DNA form, the CDR3 reads TGTGCCAGCAGTTCGTCGGGAACAGCCCGGAGCACCGGGGAGCTGTTTTTT.

The V call is TRBV6-6, the J call TRBJ2-1; a possible D gene is TRBD2 (6 bases). From germline, CDR1 is MNHNY and CDR2 SVGAGI (reference sequence). Trimming pared 3 bases from V and 8 bases from J, leaving 20 bases between. The CDR3 consists of 16 residues. The CDR3: CASSYGGTPTSDEQFF. CDR3 bases: TGTGCCAGCAGTTATGGGGGGACTCCTACCTCCGATGAGCAGTTCTTC.

This clonotype has a handful of counts. This chain uses TRBV19 with TRBJ1-5; no firm D call. Germline CDR1 is LNHDA and CDR2 is SQIVND (reference sequence). The V end lost 6 bases, the J end lost 6 bases, and 15 bases lay between the germline ends. This CDR3 is 14 amino acids long. The CDR3 sequence: CASRRLGEGQPQHF. Written as DNA, the CDR3 is TGTGCCAGTAGACGTCTGGGAGAGGGTCAGCCCCAGCATTTT. Looking up the rest from reference TRBV19 and TRBJ1-5 gives the full variable domain: DGGITQSPKYLFRKEGQNVTLSCEQNLNHDAMYWYRQDPGQGLRLIYYSQIVNDFQKGDIAEGYSVSREKKESFPLTVTSAQKNPTAFYLCASRRLGEGQPQHFGDGTRLSIL.

This rearrangement joins TRBV6-5 to TRBJ2-1, with D possibly being TRBD2 (6 bases). The V end lost 0 bases, the J end lost 4 bases, and 10 bases lay between the germline ends. CDR1 is MNHEY and CDR2 is SVGAGI in the germline V gene. The CDR3 is 15 residues long. The CDR3 DNA reads as TGTGCCAGCAGTTACTCGGGACTGAGTTACAATGAGCAGTTCTTC. Translating gives CASSYSGLSYNEQFF.

This clonotype was seen once. The rearrangement links TRBV6-5 to TRBJ1-2; D is ambiguous. CDR1 is MNHEY, CDR2 SVGAGI, per germline. The CDR3 runs to 15 residues. V lost 5 bases, J lost 0 bases, and 13 bases lay in between. For the CDR3, the DNA is TGTGCCAGCAGTCCCGTGGCTCCTGCTAACTATGGCTACACCTTC. Protein: CASSPVAPANYGYTF.

Of note for this clonotype: This could be a read error, since a much larger clone is one nucleotide away. The rearrangement joins TRBV20-1 to TRBJ1-2; TRBD1 is a possible D gene (6 bases). V was shortened by 4 bases and J by 4 bases, with 13 bases between the two germline ends. The germline gives CDR1 DFQATT, CDR2 SNEGSKA (reference sequence). This CDR3 region has 13 residues. CDR3 residues: CSATDRNSYGYTF. Here the CDR3 DNA reads TGCAGTGCTACCGACAGGAATAGCTATGGCTACACCTTC.

The chain carries TRBV12-3 or TRBV12-4 and TRBJ1-5; maybe TRBD1 (5 bases). The CDR3 length is 14 residues. V lost 3 bases to trimming and J lost 6 bases, with 12 bases between them. The CDR3 DNA reads TGTGCCAGCAGTTTTGACAGATCCGGTCAGCCCCAGCATTTT. Translating it yields CASSFDRSGQPQHF.

V usage is TRBV28 and J usage is TRBJ1-2, with no clear D. The V gene's germline CDR1 is MDHEN and CDR2 SYDVKM. V dropped 5 bases and J dropped 2 bases, with 12 bases sitting between them. This CDR3 region has 14 residues. The CDR3 nucleotides read TGTGCCAGCAGTGTTGGTAGGGAAAACTATGGCTACACCTTC. Amino acid sequence: CASSVGRENYGYTF.

In its sample, this clonotype was seen a few times. This sequence joins TRBV20-1 and TRBJ1-4; 7 bases are a match to TRBD1. The CDR3 consists of 15 residues. The V gene end was trimmed by 3 bases and the J gene end by 7 bases; junction bases not matched to a gene: 11. Germline V gene lookup returns CDR1 DFQATT and CDR2 SNEGSKA (reference sequence). The CDR3 bases are TGCAGTGCTAGGGAGTCGGAGACAGGGCTTGAAAAACTGTTTTTT. Residues: CSARESETGLEKLFF.

The gene calls are TRBV20-1 and TRBJ1-1; 7 bases align to TRBD1. V lost 0 bases, J lost 6 bases, and 7 bases stayed unmatched. The CDR3 has 14 residues. In germline, CDR1 is DFQATT, CDR2 SNEGSKA (reference sequence). CDR3 region: CSARDLKGQPEAFF. For the CDR3, the DNA is TGCAGTGCTAGAGATCTTAAGGGACAGCCTGAAGCTTTCTTT.

The CDR3 sequence is CASSSNEKLFF. CDR3 sequence (DNA): TGTGCCAGCAGTTCAAATGAAAAACTGTTTTTT. This chain uses TRBV12-3 or TRBV12-4 with TRBJ1-4; D is undetermined. The V and J ends lost 4 bases and 5 bases respectively, with 2 bases between them. CDR3 length: 11 residues.

Details on this clonotype: One end of the junction does not line up with germline, which may come from a read error. The V gene is TRBV7-7, the J gene TRBJ2-1, with a possible D match to TRBD2 (6 bases). Germline CDR1 reads SSHAT; CDR2 reads FNYEAQ (reference sequence). The CDR3 covers 14 residues. DNA for the CDR3: TGTGCCAGCACCCGGGGACTGGGAACCAATAAGCAGTTCTTC. Its protein is CASTRGLGTNKQFF.

This clonotype was seen only once. The chain couples TRBV5-1 to TRBJ2-2, with 8 nucleotides matching TRBD1. Unmatched junction bases numbered 8, after V lost 4 bases and J lost 3 bases. The CDR3 is made up of 16 amino acids. Germline assignment: CDR1 SGHRS and CDR2 YFSETQ. For the CDR3, the DNA is TGCGCCAGCAGCCCGCTGGACAGGGCGGACACCGGGGAGCTGTTTTTT. This codes for CASSPLDRADTGELFF.

This clonotype has more than one count but fewer than ten. V and J are TRBV6-5 and TRBJ2-6; D is undetermined. Germline values: CDR1 MNHEY, CDR2 SVGAGI. The germline V and J ends were trimmed by 6 bases and 3 bases, with 6 bases remaining between them. This CDR3 contains 13 residues. CDR3 loop: CASSRGGANVLTF. The DNA for the CDR3 is TGTGCCAGCAGCCGCGGTGGGGCCAACGTCCTGACTTTC.

At least ten counts were recorded for this clonotype. This rearrangement joins TRBV12-5 to TRBJ2-7, with D hard to call. This CDR3 contains 15 residues. Germline loops: CDR1 LGHNT, CDR2 FRNRAP. Between the trimmed V and J ends, which lost 0 bases and 2 bases, there was a span of 11 bases. The DNA of the CDR3 is TGTGCTAGTGGTTTGGTTACTGGCAGAACCTACGAGCAGTACTTC. The encoded protein is CASGLVTGRTYEQYF. Filled out from reference TRBV12-5 and TRBJ2-7, the complete variable domain reads DARVTQTPRHKVTEMGQEVTMRCQPILGHNTVFWYRQTMMQGLELLAYFRNRAPLDDSGMPKDRFSAEMPDATLATLKIQPSEPRDSAVYFCASGLVTGRTYEQYFGPGTRLTVT.

This clonotype appeared a few times. The chain recombines TRBV20-1 with TRBJ2-4, with 8 bases lining up with TRBD2. CDR1 is DFQATT and CDR2 is SNEGSKA in the germline V gene (reference sequence). This CDR3 region has 14 residues. After removal of 4 bases from V and 1 base from J, the junction contained 3 bases not matched to a gene. The CDR3: CSATLAGAKNIQYF. CDR3 in DNA: TGCAGTGCTACATTAGCGGGGGCCAAAAACATTCAGTACTTC.

The chain carries TRBV6-2 or TRBV6-3 and TRBJ2-5; D may be TRBD1 (6 bases). There are 17 residues in the CDR3. V gave up 2 bases and J gave up 11 bases, with 27 bases separating them. Germline CDR1 MNHEY, CDR2 SVGEGT. The CDR3 here is CASSYDQEGVTPNEQYF. CDR3 bases: TGTGCCAGCAGTTACGATCAAGAGGGGGTAACACCCAATGAGCAGTACTTC.

In this sample, this clonotype turned up many times. The chain has TRBV4-2 and TRBJ2-5, with D uncertain. The CDR3 contains 16 residues. Germline V gene data show CDR1 as LGHNA and CDR2 as YNFKEQ. Trimming stripped 0 bases from V and 11 bases from J, with 22 bases between. CDR3 loop: CASSQDRAREYNEQYF. The CDR3 DNA reads as TGTGCCAGCAGCCAAGATAGGGCTAGAGAATACAATGAGCAGTACTTC.

V and J are TRBV6-2 or TRBV6-3 and TRBJ2-1, with a weak D call TRBD2 (5 bases). V lost 0 bases and J 1 base, leaving 13 bases between the germline ends. CDR3 length: 17 amino acids. Germline V CDR1 and CDR2: MNHEY, SVGEGT. CDR3 loop: CASSYSRAIGSYNEQFF. The CDR3 DNA is TGTGCCAGCAGTTACTCGAGGGCCATCGGGTCCTACAATGAGCAGTTCTTC.

This sequence joins TRBV29-1 and TRBJ2-2; maybe TRBD2 (5 bases). The V end lost 5 bases, the J end lost 0 bases, and 19 bases lay between the germline ends. Germline CDR1 SQVTM, CDR2 ANQGSEA. The CDR3 totals 17 residues. The CDR3 DNA reads as TGCAGCGTTCTTTCTGTAACAGCGGTACCGAACACCGGGGAGCTGTTTTTT. Amino acids: CSVLSVTAVPNTGELFF.

CDR3 in amino acids: CASSLEVRVSANYGYTF. CDR3 DNA: TGTGCCAGCAGCTTAGAGGTGCGCGTTTCCGCTAACTATGGCTACACCTTC. This chain joins TRBV7-2 and TRBJ1-2; D call uncertain. Trimming pared 1 base from V and 0 bases from J, leaving 15 bases between. The CDR3 contains 17 residues. Looked up from germline, CDR1 is SGHTA and CDR2 is FQGNSA.

The genes are TRBV4-3 and TRBJ2-1; perhaps TRBD2 as D (6 bases). Judging by the DNA end, TRBJ2-7 fits better; the J call may be wrong. The CDR3 extends over 17 amino acids. Germline lookup yields CDR1 LGHNA and CDR2 YSLEER. The CDR3 nucleotides read TGCGCCAGCAGCCAAGAGGGAGCGGGTAGCTCCTACAATGAGCAGTACTTC. Translated: CASSQEGAGSSYNEQYF.

The gene calls are TRBV7-2 and TRBJ1-5, with a weak D call TRBD1 (5 bases). Per the germline V gene, CDR1 is SGHTA and CDR2 is FQGNSA. The V end was cut by 5 bases, the J end by 3 bases, with 11 bases between. The CDR3 is 14 amino acids. CDR3 nucleotide sequence: TGTGCCAGCAGCCTACCGGGGGTCAATCAGCCCCAGCATTTT. Its translation: CASSLPGVNQPQHF.

This chain connects TRBV6-6 to TRBJ2-7, with D perhaps TRBD1 or TRBD2 (5 bases each). V was pared by 2 bases and J by 2 bases, with 10 bases between. The germline CDR1 and CDR2 sequences are MNHNY and SVGAGI (reference sequence). The CDR3 loop spans 14 amino acids. The CDR3 loop reads CASSYRGAPYEQYF. The CDR3 DNA is TGTGCCAGCAGTTACAGAGGGGCCCCCTACGAGCAGTACTTC.

The sample holds a few counts of this clonotype. This chain uses TRBV3-1 with TRBJ2-5, with a tentative D call TRBD1 (6 bases). The V gene lost 2 bases and the J gene lost 2 bases, with 9 bases spanning the gap. This CDR3 has 14 residues. Per germline, CDR1 LGHDT and CDR2 YNNKEL (reference sequence). The CDR3 loop reads CASSQSTGQETQYF. The CDR3 DNA reads as TGTGCCAGCAGCCAAAGTACAGGGCAAGAGACCCAGTACTTC.